This TCR beta chain was found in a study of vaccination and CD4 T cells after COVID-19. Background on the study: Blood was drawn a median around 72 days post second dose, range 14 to 241. Study results and caveats: Only after vaccination were a median roughly 90% of convalescents' reactive clones seen.

The treatment is: roughly ten-day PBMC culture with coronavirus spike peptide pools or control peptides (ViraFEST assay). Positive PCR dates spanned March to December 2020, predating US Alpha, Beta and Delta variants. The germline CDR1 and CDR2 sequences are DFQATT and SNEGSKA (reference sequence). The length of the CDR3 is 15 residues. V was pared by 0 bases and J by 1 base, with 5 bases of the junction left unmatched. The Oncomine TCR Beta short-read assay sequenced DNA from cultured CD4+ T cells. TCRdb itself ran the PCR reads through MiXCR, one entry per CDR3 protein. Altogether roughly 16,000 distinct CDR3 sequences are present, less than 40% being singletons, with the ten largest covering around 14%. In this sample, this clonotype turned up a few times. Its antigen is still unknown.

The chain uses TRBV20-1 and TRBJ1-1; 7 nucleotides agree with TRBD1. The specimen sequenced was cultured CD4+ T cells from blood. The source is a human donor with COVID-19. The CDR3 spells CSARERGHPNTEAFF. The CDR3 coding sequence is TGCAGTGCTAGAGAGAGGGGGCATCCGAACACTGAAGCTTTCTTT.